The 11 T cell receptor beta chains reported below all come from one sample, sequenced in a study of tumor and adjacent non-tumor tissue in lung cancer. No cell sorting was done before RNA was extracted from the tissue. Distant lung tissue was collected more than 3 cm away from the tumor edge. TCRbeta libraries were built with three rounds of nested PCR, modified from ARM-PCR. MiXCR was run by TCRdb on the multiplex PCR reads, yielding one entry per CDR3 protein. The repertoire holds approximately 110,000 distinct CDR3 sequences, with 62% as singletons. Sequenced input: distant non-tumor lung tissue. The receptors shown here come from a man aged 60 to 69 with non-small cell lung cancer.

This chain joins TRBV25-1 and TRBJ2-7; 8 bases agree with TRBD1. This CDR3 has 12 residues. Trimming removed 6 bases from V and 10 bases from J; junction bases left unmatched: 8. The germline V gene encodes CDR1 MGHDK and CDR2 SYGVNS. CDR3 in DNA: TGTGCCAGCAGCCGGACAGGGTCATCCCAGTACTTC. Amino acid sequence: CASSRTGSSQYF.

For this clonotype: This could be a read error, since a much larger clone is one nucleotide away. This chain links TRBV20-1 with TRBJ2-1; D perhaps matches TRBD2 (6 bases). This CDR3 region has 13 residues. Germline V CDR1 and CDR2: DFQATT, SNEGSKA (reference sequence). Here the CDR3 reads CRARGLTYNEQFF. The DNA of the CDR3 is TGCAGAGCGCGGGGACTGACCTACAATGAGCAGTTCTTC.

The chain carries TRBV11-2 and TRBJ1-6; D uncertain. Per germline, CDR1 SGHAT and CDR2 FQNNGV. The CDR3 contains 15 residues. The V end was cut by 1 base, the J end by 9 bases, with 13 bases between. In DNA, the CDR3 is TGTGCCAGCAGCTTAGCCCGGACCACAACTTCACCCCTCCACTTT. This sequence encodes CASSLARTTTSPLHF.

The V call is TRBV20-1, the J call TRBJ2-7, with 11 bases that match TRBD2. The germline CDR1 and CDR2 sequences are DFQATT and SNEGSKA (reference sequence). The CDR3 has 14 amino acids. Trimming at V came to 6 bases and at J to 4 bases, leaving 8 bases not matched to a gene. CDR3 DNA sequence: TGCAGTGCATCAGCCGGGACTAGCGGATACGAGCAGTACTTC. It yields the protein CSASAGTSGYEQYF.

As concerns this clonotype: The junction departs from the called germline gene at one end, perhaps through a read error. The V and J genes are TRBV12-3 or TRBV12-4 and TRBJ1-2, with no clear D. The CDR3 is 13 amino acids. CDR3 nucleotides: TGTACCAGTAGTTTCTCAAACCTCTATGGCTACACCTTC. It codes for CTSSFSNLYGYTF.

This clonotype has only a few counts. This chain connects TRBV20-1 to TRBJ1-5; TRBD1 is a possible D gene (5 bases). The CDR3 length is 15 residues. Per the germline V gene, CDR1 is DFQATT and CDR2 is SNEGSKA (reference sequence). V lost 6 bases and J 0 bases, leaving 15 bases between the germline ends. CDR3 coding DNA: TGCAGTGCCAGGGACGGCGCCGATAGCAATCAGCCCCAGCATTTT. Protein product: CSARDGADSNQPQHF.

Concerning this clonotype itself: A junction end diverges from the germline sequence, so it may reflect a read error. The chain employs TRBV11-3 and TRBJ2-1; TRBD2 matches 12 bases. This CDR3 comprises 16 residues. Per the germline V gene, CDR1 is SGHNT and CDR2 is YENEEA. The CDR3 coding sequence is TGTGCCAGAAGCCCCAGACTAGCGGGAGATAACAATGATCAGTTCTTC. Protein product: CARSPRLAGDNNDQFF.

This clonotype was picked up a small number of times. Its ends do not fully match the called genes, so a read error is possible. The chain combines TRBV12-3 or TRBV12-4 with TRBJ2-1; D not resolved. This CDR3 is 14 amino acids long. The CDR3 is CASSLVILVNEQVF. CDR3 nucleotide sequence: TGTGCCAGCAGTTTAGTGATTCTCGTCAATGAGCAGGTCTTC.

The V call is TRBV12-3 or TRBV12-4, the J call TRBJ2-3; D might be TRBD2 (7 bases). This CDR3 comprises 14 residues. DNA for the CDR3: TGTGCTAACAGTCGGGGAGGGGGGGGAGATACGCAGTATTTT. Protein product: CANSRGGGGDTQYF.

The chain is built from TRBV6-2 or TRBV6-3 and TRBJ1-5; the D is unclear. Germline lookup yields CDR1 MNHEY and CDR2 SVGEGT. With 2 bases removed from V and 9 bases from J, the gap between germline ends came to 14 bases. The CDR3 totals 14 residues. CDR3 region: CASSYGGRRPPQHF. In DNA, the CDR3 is TGTGCCAGCAGTTACGGAGGTAGGAGGCCGCCCCAGCATTTT.

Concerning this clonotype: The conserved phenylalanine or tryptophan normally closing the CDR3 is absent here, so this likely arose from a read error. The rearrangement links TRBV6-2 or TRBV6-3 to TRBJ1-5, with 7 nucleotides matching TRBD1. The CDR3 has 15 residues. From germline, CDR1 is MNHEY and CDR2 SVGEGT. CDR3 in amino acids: CAGSRRAGGNQPQHL. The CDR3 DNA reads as TGTGCCGGCAGCCGTCGAGCAGGGGGTAATCAGCCCCAGCATCTT.